The text below deals with one T cell receptor (beta chain). Its antigen is unidentified. This entry is derived from a study of T cells in Graves' hyperthyroidism and ophthalmopathy. Germline CDR1 reads SGHRS; CDR2 reads YFSETQ. Deletions cut 0 bases from V and 6 bases from J, with 18 bases between. This CDR3 comprises 16 residues. What was amplified from RNA transcripts were TCR beta CDR3 regions. When the TCR CDR3 underwent first-round RT-PCR, the HTBI primer set was used. TCRdb recomputed calls from the multiplex PCR reads with MiXCR, one row per CDR3 protein. Among approximately 590,000 distinct CDR3 sequences listed, 15% to 19% were seen once. Findings and caveats of the study: In blood, most of the thyroid clonotypes expanded above 0.001 were also present.

Sequences were obtained from blood. The sequence was obtained from a woman aged 25 to 39 with Graves' hyperthyroidism. The genes are TRBV5-1 and TRBJ1-1, with D possibly being TRBD1 (6 bases). In DNA, the CDR3 is TGCGCCAGCAGCTTGGCCCCGAGGCGGGGGGCTCCTGAAGCTTTCTTT. It codes for CASSLAPRRGAPEAFF. Full variable domain (outside the CDR3, taken from reference TRBV5-1 and TRBJ1-1): KAGVTQTPRYLIKTRGQQVTLSCSPISGHRSVSWYQQTPGQGLQFLFEYFSETQRNKGNFPGRFSGRQFSNSRSEMNVSTLELGDSALYLCASSLAPRRGAPEAFFGQGTRLTVV.